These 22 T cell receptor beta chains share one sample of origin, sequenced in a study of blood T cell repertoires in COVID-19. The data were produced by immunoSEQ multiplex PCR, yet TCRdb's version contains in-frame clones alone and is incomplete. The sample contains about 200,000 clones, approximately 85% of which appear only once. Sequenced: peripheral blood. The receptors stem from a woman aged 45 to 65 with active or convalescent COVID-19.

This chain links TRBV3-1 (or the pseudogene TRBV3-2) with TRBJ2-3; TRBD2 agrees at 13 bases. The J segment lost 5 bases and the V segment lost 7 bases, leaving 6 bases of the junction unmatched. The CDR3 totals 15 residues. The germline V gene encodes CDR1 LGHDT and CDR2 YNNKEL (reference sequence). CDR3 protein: CASTARLAGGDTQYF. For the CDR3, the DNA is TGTGCCAGCACGGCCAGACTAGCGGGGGGAGATACGCAGTATTTT.

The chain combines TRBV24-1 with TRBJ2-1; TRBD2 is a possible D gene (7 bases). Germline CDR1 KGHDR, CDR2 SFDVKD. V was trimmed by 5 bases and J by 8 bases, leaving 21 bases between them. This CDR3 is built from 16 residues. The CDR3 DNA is TGTGCCACCAGTGGGCTGCGGGGGCCCAATATATATGAGCAGTTCTTC. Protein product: CATSGLRGPNIYEQFF.

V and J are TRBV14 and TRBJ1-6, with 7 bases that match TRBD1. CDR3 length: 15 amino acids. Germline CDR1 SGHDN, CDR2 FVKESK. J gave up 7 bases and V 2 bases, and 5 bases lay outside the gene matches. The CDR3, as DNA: TGTGCCAGCAGCCAACAGGGGACAGCCAATTCACCCCTCCACTTT. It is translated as CASSQQGTANSPLHF.

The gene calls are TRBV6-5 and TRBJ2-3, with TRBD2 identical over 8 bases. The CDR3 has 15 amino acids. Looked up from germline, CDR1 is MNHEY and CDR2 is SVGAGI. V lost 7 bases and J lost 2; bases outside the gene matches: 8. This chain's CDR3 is CASTGTSRVTDTQYF. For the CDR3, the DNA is TGTGCCAGCACTGGGACTAGTCGGGTCACAGATACGCAGTATTTT.

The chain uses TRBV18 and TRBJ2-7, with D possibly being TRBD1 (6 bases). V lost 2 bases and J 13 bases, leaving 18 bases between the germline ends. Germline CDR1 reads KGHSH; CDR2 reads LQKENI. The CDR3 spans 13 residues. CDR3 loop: CASSPGADSPLYF. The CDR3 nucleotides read TGTGCCAGCTCACCAGGTGCGGACAGCCCACTCTACTTC.

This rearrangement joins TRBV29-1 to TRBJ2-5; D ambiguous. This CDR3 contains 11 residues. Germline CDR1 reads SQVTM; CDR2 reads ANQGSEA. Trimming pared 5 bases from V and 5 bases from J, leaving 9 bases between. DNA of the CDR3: TGCAGCGTTTACAGCCTCGAGACCCAGTACTTC. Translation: CSVYSLETQYF.

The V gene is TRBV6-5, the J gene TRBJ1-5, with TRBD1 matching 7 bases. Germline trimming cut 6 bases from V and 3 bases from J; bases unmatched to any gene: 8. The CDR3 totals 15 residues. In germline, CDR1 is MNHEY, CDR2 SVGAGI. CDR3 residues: CASRVRQGHNQPQHF. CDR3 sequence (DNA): TGTGCCAGCAGGGTTCGACAGGGACACAATCAGCCCCAGCATTTT.

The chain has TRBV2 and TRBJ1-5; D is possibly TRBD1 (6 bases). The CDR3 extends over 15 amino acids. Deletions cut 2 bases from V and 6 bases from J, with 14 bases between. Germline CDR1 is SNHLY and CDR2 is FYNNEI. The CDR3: CASSELGGGSQPQHF. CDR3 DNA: TGTGCCAGCAGTGAACTAGGGGGGGGAAGTCAGCCCCAGCATTTT.

Written as DNA, the CDR3 is TGTGCCAGCAGTCACCAGGGGAGCTCCTACAATGAGCAGTTCTTC. Translation gives CASSHQGSSYNEQFF. The chain employs TRBV27 and TRBJ2-1; the D gene is possibly TRBD1 (6 bases). Germline V gives CDR1 MNHEY, CDR2 SMNVEV (reference sequence). This CDR3 is built from 15 residues. V gave up 5 bases and J gave up 0 bases, with 11 bases separating them.

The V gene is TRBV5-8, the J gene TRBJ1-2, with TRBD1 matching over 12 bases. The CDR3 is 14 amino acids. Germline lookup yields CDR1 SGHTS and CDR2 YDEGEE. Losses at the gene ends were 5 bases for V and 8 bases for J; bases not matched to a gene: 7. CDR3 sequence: CASREGQGAKGYTF. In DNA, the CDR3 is TGTGCCAGCAGAGAGGGACAGGGGGCGAAAGGCTACACCTTC. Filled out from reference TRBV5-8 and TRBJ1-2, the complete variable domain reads EAGVTQSPTHLIKTRGQQATLRCSPISGHTSVYWYQQALGLGLQFLLWYDEGEERNRGNFPPRFSGRQFPNYSSELNVNALELEDSALYLCASREGQGAKGYTFGSGTRLTVV.

The DNA of the CDR3 is TGTGCCGGCCAGGGACAGGGGGGTGGCTACACCTTC. Residues: CAGQGQGGGYTF. The J gene is TRBJ1-2, the V gene TRBV28; TRBD1 matches at 11 bases. Germline V gene data show CDR1 as MDHEN and CDR2 as SYDVKM. The CDR3 sequence is 12 residues long. V was clipped by 11 bases and J by 7 bases; unmatched bases: 6.

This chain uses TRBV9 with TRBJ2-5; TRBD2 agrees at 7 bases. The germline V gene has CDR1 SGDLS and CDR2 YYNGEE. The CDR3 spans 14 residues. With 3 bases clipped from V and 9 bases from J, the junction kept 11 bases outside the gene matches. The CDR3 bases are TGTGCCAGCAGCGGGGTGCGTCTGGGAGGGGCCCAGTACTTC. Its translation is CASSGVRLGGAQYF.

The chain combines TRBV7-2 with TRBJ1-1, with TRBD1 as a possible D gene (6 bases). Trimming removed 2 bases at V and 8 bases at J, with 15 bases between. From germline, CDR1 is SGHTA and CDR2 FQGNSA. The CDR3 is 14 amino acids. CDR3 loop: CASSLPAPGQEAFF. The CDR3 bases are TGTGCCAGCAGCTTACCGGCTCCGGGACAAGAAGCTTTCTTT.

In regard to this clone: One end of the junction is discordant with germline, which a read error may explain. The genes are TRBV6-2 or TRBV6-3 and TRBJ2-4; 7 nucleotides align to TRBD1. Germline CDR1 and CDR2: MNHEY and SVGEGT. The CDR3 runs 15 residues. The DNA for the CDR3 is TGTGCCAGCAGTCCGGTGGGGACAGCCCAAAACATTCAGTACTTC. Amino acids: CASSPVGTAQNIQYF.

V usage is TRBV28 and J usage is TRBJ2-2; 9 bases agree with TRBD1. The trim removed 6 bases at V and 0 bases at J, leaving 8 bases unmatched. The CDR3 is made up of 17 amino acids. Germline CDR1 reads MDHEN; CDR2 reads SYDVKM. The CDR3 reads CASRENRGHSNTGELFF. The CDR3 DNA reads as TGTGCCAGCAGGGAAAACAGGGGGCACTCGAACACCGGGGAGCTGTTTTTT.

The CDR3 spells CASSIWGGNYGYTF. CDR3 DNA sequence: TGTGCCAGTAGTATATGGGGCGGAAACTATGGCTACACCTTC. J is TRBJ1-2 and V is TRBV19, with TRBD1 as a possible D gene (5 bases). CDR1 and CDR2 from the germline V gene are LNHDA and SQIVND (reference sequence). V lost 2 bases to trimming and J lost 2 bases, with 9 bases between them. The CDR3 contains 14 residues.

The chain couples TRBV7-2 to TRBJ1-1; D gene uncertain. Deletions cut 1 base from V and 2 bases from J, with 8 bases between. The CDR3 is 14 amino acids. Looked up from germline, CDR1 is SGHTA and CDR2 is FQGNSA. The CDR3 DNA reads TGTGCCAGCAGCTTAGTACAGTCAAACACTGAAGCTTTCTTT. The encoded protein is CASSLVQSNTEAFF.

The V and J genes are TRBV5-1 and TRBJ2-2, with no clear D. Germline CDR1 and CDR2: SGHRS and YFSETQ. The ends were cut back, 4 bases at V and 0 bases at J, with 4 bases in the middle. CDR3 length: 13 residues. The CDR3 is CASSTANTGELFF. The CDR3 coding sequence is TGCGCCAGCAGCACAGCGAACACCGGGGAGCTGTTTTTT.

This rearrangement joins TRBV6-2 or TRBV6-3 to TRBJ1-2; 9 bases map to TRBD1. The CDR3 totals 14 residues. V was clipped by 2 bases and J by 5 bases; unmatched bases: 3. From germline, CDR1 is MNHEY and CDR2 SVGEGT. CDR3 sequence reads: CASSYAGTGYGYTF. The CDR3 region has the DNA TGTGCCAGCAGTTACGCCGGGACAGGGTATGGCTACACCTTC.

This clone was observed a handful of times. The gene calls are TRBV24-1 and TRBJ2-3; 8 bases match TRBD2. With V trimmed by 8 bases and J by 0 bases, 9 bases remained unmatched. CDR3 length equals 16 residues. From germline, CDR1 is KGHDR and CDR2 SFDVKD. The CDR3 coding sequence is TGTGCCACCACCCCTTCAAGCGGGGGAAGCACAGATACGCAGTATTTT. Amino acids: CATTPSSGGSTDTQYF.

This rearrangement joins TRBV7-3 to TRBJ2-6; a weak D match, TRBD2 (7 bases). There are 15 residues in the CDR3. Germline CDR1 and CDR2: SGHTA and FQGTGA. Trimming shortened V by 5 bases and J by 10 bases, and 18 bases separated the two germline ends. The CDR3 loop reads CASSLRGGSLNVLTF. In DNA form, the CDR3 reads TGTGCCAGCAGCCTCCGCGGGGGCTCCCTAAACGTCCTGACTTTC.

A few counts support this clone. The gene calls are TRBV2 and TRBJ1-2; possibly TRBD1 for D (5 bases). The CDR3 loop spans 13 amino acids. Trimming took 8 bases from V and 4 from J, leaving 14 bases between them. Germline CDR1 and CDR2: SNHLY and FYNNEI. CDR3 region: CASGGGNGYGYTF. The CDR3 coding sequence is TGTGCCAGCGGGGGGGGTAATGGCTATGGCTACACCTTC.